These 28 T cell receptor beta chains originate from one sample sequenced in a study of blood T cell repertoires in COVID-19. Repertoires were generated with immunoSEQ multiplex PCR, while TCRdb's copy carries only in-frame clones and drops some. The sample consists of about 240,000 clones, about nine tenths of them appearing once. Sample: peripheral blood. Receptors originate from a man aged 55 to 70 with acute or convalescent COVID-19.

This chain joins TRBV28 and TRBJ1-6; D is possibly TRBD1 (5 bases). Trimming left V 8 bases short and J 7 bases short, with 18 bases between. Germline-derived CDR1 and CDR2 are MDHEN and SYDVKM. This CDR3 spans 15 amino acids. CDR3: CASGGGRGLNSPLHF. The DNA for the CDR3 is TGTGCCAGCGGGGGGGGAAGGGGTTTAAATTCACCCCTCCACTTT.

The chain carries TRBV11-3 and TRBJ2-5; no definite D call. Trimming cost V 1 base and J 5 bases, with 14 bases left between them. Per germline, CDR1 SGHNT and CDR2 YENEEA. The CDR3 is made up of 15 amino acids. CDR3 in amino acids: CASSLGIEVDETQYF. The CDR3 DNA reads TGTGCCAGCAGCTTAGGCATTGAGGTCGACGAGACCCAGTACTTC.

The rearrangement uses TRBV5-6 and TRBJ2-7; D is unresolved. Germline CDR1 and CDR2: SGHDT and YYEEEE. The CDR3 sequence is 13 residues long. The V gene lost 2 bases and the J gene lost 0 bases, with 6 bases spanning the gap. The DNA of the CDR3 is TGTGCCAGCAGCTTCAGACACTCCTACGAGCAGTACTTC. Protein sequence: CASSFRHSYEQYF.

The chain's CDR3 is CASSSGTGVDEQYF. DNA of the CDR3: TGTGCCAGCAGTTCCGGGACAGGGGTCGACGAGCAGTACTTC. This chain connects TRBV27 to TRBJ2-7; 10 bases align to TRBD1. The trim removed 4 bases at V and 5 bases at J, leaving 5 bases unmatched. Germline V gene sequence: CDR1 MNHEY, CDR2 SMNVEV (reference sequence). CDR3 length: 14 amino acids.

On this clone itself: Compared with germline, one end of the junction differs, possibly owing to a read error. At the DNA level, this CDR3 is encoded by other sequences in the same sample as well. This rearrangement joins TRBV7-7 to TRBJ1-3; D gene uncertain. CDR3 length equals 13 residues. Germline CDR1 is SSHAT and CDR2 is FNYEAQ (reference sequence). The CDR3 coding sequence is TGTGCTAGCAGCTTGAGTTCTGGAAACACCATATATTTT. It yields the protein CASSLSSGNTIYF.

The chain carries TRBV14 and TRBJ2-2; TRBD1 matches 10 bases. Germline V gene data show CDR1 as SGHDN and CDR2 as FVKESK. This CDR3 spans 15 amino acids. V dropped 4 bases and J dropped 5; count of bases not matched to a gene: 4. The CDR3 DNA sequence: TGTGCCAGCAGCCGAAGACAGGGGGCGACCGGGGAGCTGTTTTTT. Protein product: CASSRRQGATGELFF.

The chain joins TRBV6-5 to TRBJ2-5; 8 bases line up with TRBD1. CDR3 size: 14 residues. Germline V gene data show CDR1 as MNHEY and CDR2 as SVGAGI. Germline trimming cut 2 bases from V and 5 bases from J; bases unmatched to any gene: 4. CDR3 protein: CASSYRTGLETQYF. The CDR3, as DNA: TGTGCCAGCAGTTACCGGACAGGGTTGGAGACCCAGTACTTC.

This clone came up once. CDR3 protein: CSVVGGLNYGYTF. CDR3 in DNA: TGCAGCGTTGTCGGGGGACTTAACTATGGCTACACCTTC. The chain couples TRBV29-1 to TRBJ1-2, with D possibly being TRBD1 (5 bases). The CDR3 totals 13 residues. Germline V gene lookup returns CDR1 SQVTM and CDR2 ANQGSEA. V was trimmed by 4 bases and J by 1 base, leaving 10 bases between them.

This clone was seen only a few times. The chain is built from TRBV11-3 and TRBJ2-7; D may be TRBD1 (6 bases). From germline, CDR1 is SGHNT and CDR2 YENEEA. The CDR3 spans 14 residues. Trimming removed 5 bases at V and 3 bases at J, with 14 bases between. The CDR3 here is CASSPDPQGYEQYF. The CDR3 nucleotides read TGTGCCAGCAGCCCAGACCCACAGGGCTACGAGCAGTACTTC.

The chain couples TRBV19 to TRBJ1-2, with 8 positions matching TRBD1. The CDR3 loop spans 14 amino acids. Trimming cost V 7 bases and J 2 bases; bases outside gene matches: 6. Germline V gene data show CDR1 as LNHDA and CDR2 as SQIVND (reference sequence). The CDR3 loop is CASKPGQANYGYTF. DNA for the CDR3: TGTGCCAGTAAACCGGGACAGGCGAACTATGGCTACACCTTC.

This clone was seen just once. V is TRBV5-6 and J is TRBJ1-1; tentative D call: TRBD1 (5 bases). The germline CDR1 and CDR2 sequences are SGHDT and YYEEEE. The CDR3 has 12 amino acids. Trimming left V 4 bases short and J 10 bases short, with 14 bases between. CDR3 loop: CASSLTTGGAFF. In nucleotides, the CDR3 is TGTGCCAGCAGCCTCACCACAGGCGGAGCTTTCTTT.

The chain joins TRBV11-2 to TRBJ2-1; 12 nucleotides line up with TRBD2. Germline V gives CDR1 SGHAT, CDR2 FQNNGV. The CDR3 loop spans 14 amino acids. Trimming took 5 bases from V and 7 from J; bases not matched to a gene: 3. The CDR3 is CASSAGTSGNEQFF. CDR3 DNA sequence: TGTGCCAGCAGCGCCGGGACTAGCGGGAATGAGCAGTTCTTC.

This rearrangement joins TRBV19 to TRBJ1-4, with 9 bases identical to TRBD1. The CDR3 has 15 amino acids. Trimming removed 5 bases from V and 3 bases from J; junction bases left unmatched: 4. Germline CDR1 and CDR2: LNHDA and SQIVND (reference sequence). CDR3 coding DNA: TGTGCCAGTAGTGGACAGGGGACGCCTAATGAAAAACTGTTTTTT. This codes for CASSGQGTPNEKLFF.

The chain recombines TRBV12-5 with TRBJ1-5; perhaps TRBD1 as D (5 bases). Trimming shortened V by 7 bases and J by 3 bases, and 19 bases separated the two germline ends. CDR1 and CDR2 (germline): LGHNT, FRNRAP. CDR3 length: 16 residues. As DNA, the CDR3 is TGTGCTAGTGCCCCTCGGGGAGGGGTGGACAATCAGCCCCAGCATTTT. Translated, it gives CASAPRGGVDNQPQHF.

This chain connects TRBV28 to TRBJ2-1, with a possible D match to TRBD2 (6 bases). There are 12 residues in the CDR3. The V gene lost 4 bases and the J gene lost 9 bases, with 10 bases spanning the gap. Looked up from germline, CDR1 is MDHEN and CDR2 is SYDVKM. In DNA form, the CDR3 reads TGTGCCAGCAGTTCACCGGGAGCTGAGCAGTTCTTC. This encodes CASSSPGAEQFF. The whole variable domain, filled in from reference TRBV28 and TRBJ2-1, reads DVKVTQSSRYLVKRTGEKVFLECVQDMDHENMFWYRQDPGLGLRLIYFSYDVKMKEKGDIPEGYSVSREKKERFSLILESASTNQTSMYLCASSSPGAEQFFGPGTRLTVL.

This clone has more than one count but fewer than ten. The chain carries TRBV4-1 and TRBJ2-7; 7 nucleotides line up with TRBD2. This CDR3 contains 13 residues. Germline values: CDR1 MGHRA, CDR2 YSYEKL. V lost 4 bases and J lost 2; bases outside the gene matches: 2. This chain's CDR3 is CASSPTSPYEQYF. The CDR3 DNA is TGCGCCAGCAGCCCGACTAGCCCCTACGAGCAGTACTTC.

CDR3 region: CASSARTNPGGEQYF. The CDR3, as DNA: TGTGCCAGCAGCGCCCGGACAAACCCGGGAGGCGAGCAGTACTTC. J is TRBJ2-7 and V is TRBV11-3, with 7 bases fitting TRBD2. Germline trimming cut 5 bases from V and 6 bases from J; bases unmatched to any gene: 13. CDR3 size: 15 residues. The germline V gene encodes CDR1 SGHNT and CDR2 YENEEA.

CDR3 in amino acids: CASSYLGVDNQPQHF. CDR3 nucleotides: TGTGCCAGCAGTTATTTAGGGGTTGACAATCAGCCCCAGCATTTT. The chain recombines TRBV28 with TRBJ1-5; D may be TRBD1 (5 bases). The CDR3 contains 15 residues. Germline V gene data show CDR1 as MDHEN and CDR2 as SYDVKM. The V end was cut by 4 bases, the J end by 3 bases, with 13 bases between.

The table lists this clone with a count of one. V and J are TRBV7-8 and TRBJ2-2, with TRBD1 as a possible D gene (5 bases). V was trimmed by 10 bases and J by 1 base, leaving 10 bases between them. Germline loops: CDR1 SGHVS, CDR2 FQNEAQ. The CDR3 totals 13 residues. The CDR3 reads CATQGRNTGELFF. The CDR3 nucleotides are TGTGCCACCCAGGGCAGGAACACCGGGGAGCTGTTTTTT.

This clone occurred once. The rearrangement joins TRBV5-1 to TRBJ1-2, with TRBD1 matching 7 bases. The CDR3 is 16 amino acids. Germline loops: CDR1 SGHRS, CDR2 YFSETQ. Trimming removed 4 bases from V and 2 bases from J; junction bases left unmatched: 11. In DNA, the CDR3 is TGCGCCAGCAGCCCACTATTACAGGGGCCCAACTATGGCTACACCTTC. This gives the protein CASSPLLQGPNYGYTF. Looking up the rest from reference TRBV5-1 and TRBJ1-2 gives the full variable domain: KAGVTQTPRYLIKTRGQQVTLSCSPISGHRSVSWYQQTPGQGLQFLFEYFSETQRNKGNFPGRFSGRQFSNSRSEMNVSTLELGDSALYLCASSPLLQGPNYGYTFGSGTRLTVV.

About this clone: Other DNA sequences of this sample code for an identical CDR3. The V gene is TRBV29-1, the J gene TRBJ1-1; 10 bases are shared with TRBD1. The V gene's germline CDR1 is SQVTM and CDR2 ANQGSEA. There are 12 residues in the CDR3. Trimming removed 4 bases from V and 4 bases from J; junction bases left unmatched: 0. The CDR3 DNA reads TGCAGCGTTGGGACAGGGGGCACTGAAGCTTTCTTT. Residues: CSVGTGGTEAFF.

The chain uses TRBV5-5 and TRBJ2-5; 13 bases align to TRBD2. Germline values: CDR1 SGHKS, CDR2 YYEKEE (reference sequence). The V and J ends lost 0 bases and 5 bases, in that order; junction bases with no gene match: 1. This CDR3 is 15 amino acids long. The CDR3 DNA follows: TGTGCCAGCAGCTTGGGACTAGCGGGAGGCGAGACCCAGTACTTC. This gives the protein CASSLGLAGGETQYF.

The V call is TRBV7-9, the J call TRBJ1-3; D not certain. Trimming cost V 5 bases and J 0 bases, with 11 bases left between them. CDR1 is SEHNR, CDR2 FQNEAQ, per germline (reference sequence). This CDR3 comprises 15 residues. CDR3 region: CASSPNGYSGNTIYF. The CDR3 DNA reads TGTGCCAGCAGCCCTAACGGGTACTCTGGAAACACCATATATTTT.

J is TRBJ2-6 and V is TRBV4-3; 10 bases fit TRBD2. Germline values: CDR1 LGHNA, CDR2 YSLEER. Trimming at V came to 0 bases and at J to 0 bases, leaving 2 bases not matched to a gene. This CDR3 has 18 residues. The CDR3 DNA reads as TGCGCCAGCAGCCAAGATCCTAGCGGGGGCTCTGGGGCCAACGTCCTGACTTTC. This encodes CASSQDPSGGSGANVLTF.

V and J are TRBV7-6 and TRBJ2-2; 8 nucleotides agree with TRBD2. This CDR3 spans 18 amino acids. V gave up 4 bases and J gave up 5 bases; unmatched junction bases: 15. Per germline, CDR1 SGHVS and CDR2 FNYEAQ. The CDR3 nucleotides are TGTGCCAGCAGCTGGACTACTGGCGGGAGGACCGCGACCGGGGAGCTGTTTTTT. Translation: CASSWTTGGRTATGELFF.

V gene TRBV6-5 combines with J gene TRBJ2-2; the match to TRBD2 covers 9 bases. Germline V gene lookup returns CDR1 MNHEY and CDR2 SVGAGI. The length of the CDR3 is 16 residues. V lost 4 bases to trimming and J lost 6 bases; unmatched junction nucleotides: 9. For the CDR3, the DNA is TGTGCCAGCAGTTCAAAGCGGGAGGAAGTCCCCGGGGAGCTGTTTTTT. It translates to CASSSKREEVPGELFF.

The rearrangement joins TRBV19 to TRBJ2-1; a possible D gene is TRBD2 (6 bases). V was clipped by 5 bases and J by 8 bases, with 22 bases between them. The CDR3 is made up of 16 amino acids. Germline lookup yields CDR1 LNHDA and CDR2 SQIVND (reference sequence). The CDR3 loop is CASSGTWVGGGDEQFF. The CDR3 nucleotides read TGTGCCAGTAGTGGGACGTGGGTGGGGGGAGGAGATGAGCAGTTCTTC.

The chain has TRBV9 and TRBJ2-2; the D gene is possibly TRBD2 (5 bases). CDR1 is SGDLS and CDR2 is YYNGEE in the germline V gene. V lost 6 bases, J lost 3 bases, and 18 bases lay in between. This CDR3 has 16 residues. The CDR3 coding sequence is TGTGCCAGCAACCCTAGCTGGGCCGCCGACACCGGGGAGCTGTTTTTT. It is translated as CASNPSWAADTGELFF.